This T cell receptor (beta chain) is from a study of T cell responses to AZD1222 COVID-19 vaccine. Looking at the study overall: Combined were second doses at about 4 or about 12 weeks.

Generated by immunoSEQ multiplex PCR, the TCRdb table keeps only in-frame clones and is missing some. The sample records 150,000 or so clones, roughly 94% being singletons. The TCR sequence derives from an adult in good health. The sample was peripheral blood, taken on day 0 of AZD1222 vaccination.

CDR3 sequence reads: CASSLGEIYTGELFF. CDR3 sequence (DNA): TGTGCCAGCAGCTTAGGGGAAATCTACACCGGGGAGCTGTTTTTT. This rearrangement joins TRBV7-9 to TRBJ2-2, with no clear D. This CDR3 spans 15 amino acids. Germline V gene data show CDR1 as SEHNR and CDR2 as FQNEAQ (reference sequence). Trimming cost V 1 base and J 3 bases, with 9 bases left between them.